One sample yielded the 23 T cell receptor beta chains listed below, sequenced in a study of OX40 agonist ivuxolimab in advanced cancers. Profiling relied on immunoSEQ multiplex PCR, and the TCRdb table lists in-frame clones only, not all of them. The table lists about 34,000 clones, around 80% of them singletons. The sample was CD4+ or CD8+ T cells sorted from blood, taken in a trial of the OX40 agonist ivuxolimab. The receptors were gathered from an adult with an advanced solid tumor such as melanoma, head and neck, liver or kidney cancer.

The chain employs TRBV7-9 and TRBJ2-3, with 8 bases identical to TRBD1. CDR1 and CDR2 (germline): SEHNR, FQNEAQ (reference sequence). The CDR3 sequence is 15 residues long. J was trimmed by 4 bases and V by 6 bases; bases with no gene match: 9. CDR3 in DNA: TGTGCCAGCAGTACTTACGGCAGGGGGCCAGATACGCAGTATTTT. It codes for CASSTYGRGPDTQYF.

This chain links TRBV25-1 with TRBJ1-3, with D possibly being TRBD1 (5 bases). CDR1 is MGHDK and CDR2 is SYGVNS in the germline V gene. The CDR3 length is 16 residues. The ends were cut back, 6 bases at V and 1 base at J, with 16 bases in the middle. The CDR3: CASRPSGSHSGNTIYF. Here the CDR3 DNA reads TGTGCCAGCAGACCCTCAGGGTCTCATTCTGGAAACACCATATATTTT.

The rearrangement joins TRBV30 to TRBJ1-6; 8 positions agree with TRBD1. J was trimmed by 9 bases and V by 7 bases; bases with no gene match: 11. CDR3 length: 14 residues. Germline-derived CDR1 and CDR2 are GTSNPN and SVGIG (reference sequence). The CDR3 coding sequence is TGTGCCTTACACTCAGGGGGCATAGGTTCACCCCTCCACTTT. Encoded protein: CALHSGGIGSPLHF.

This clone occurred a few times. The CDR3 region has the DNA TGTGCCAGCAGCCTCCTCGTTAATTCACCCCTCCACTTT. Translation: CASSLLVNSPLHF. The V and J genes are TRBV14 and TRBJ1-6; no clear D. The CDR3 has 13 amino acids. The germline V and J ends were trimmed by 4 bases and 6 bases, with 7 bases remaining between them. The germline CDR1 and CDR2 sequences are SGHDN and FVKESK.

This CDR3 is CASSPPQGGAAGELFF. The CDR3 nucleotides are TGTGCCAGCAGCCCTCCCCAGGGGGGGGCGGCCGGGGAGCTGTTTTTT. The J gene is TRBJ2-2, the V gene TRBV9; the D call may be TRBD1 or TRBD2 (7 bases each). Germline V CDR1 and CDR2: SGDLS, YYNGEE. Trimming stripped 4 bases from V and 6 bases from J, with 19 bases between. CDR3 size: 16 residues.

The V and J genes are TRBV15 and TRBJ2-6; D uncertain. This CDR3 has 16 amino acids. V was shortened by 0 bases and J by 0 bases, with 6 bases between the two germline ends. The germline V gene has CDR1 LNHNV and CDR2 YYDKDF (reference sequence). In nucleotides, the CDR3 is TGTGCCACCAGCAGAGAGCGCTTCTCTGGGGCCAACGTCCTGACTTTC. Protein sequence: CATSRERFSGANVLTF.

The V gene is TRBV11-2, the J gene TRBJ2-7; no definite D call. CDR1 and CDR2 from the germline V gene are SGHAT and FQNNGV. Trimming took off 4 bases at V and 4 bases at J, with 17 bases between the two ends. This CDR3 has 15 residues. This chain's CDR3 is CASSSSRSAYYEQYF. The CDR3 DNA follows: TGTGCCAGCAGCTCCTCCCGATCCGCCTATTACGAGCAGTACTTC.

There are a few counts of this clone. The V call is TRBV4-1, the J call TRBJ1-2; D is unresolved. This CDR3 region has 17 residues. The germline V gene has CDR1 MGHRA and CDR2 YSYEKL. The ends were cut back, 1 base at V and 4 bases at J, with 19 bases in the middle. As DNA, the CDR3 is TGCGCCAGCAGCCAAGTAATTAGGAAAGGCCCCCCCTATGGCTACACCTTC. Amino acid sequence: CASSQVIRKGPPYGYTF.

The chain carries TRBV7-8 and TRBJ1-2; D ambiguous. The CDR3 is 13 amino acids. With 1 base removed from V and 3 bases from J, the gap between germline ends came to 6 bases. CDR1 SGHVS and CDR2 FQNEAQ come from the germline V gene. The DNA for the CDR3 is TGTGCCAGCAGCTTAGGCAGAGACTATGGCTACACCTTC. Its translation: CASSLGRDYGYTF.

This chain links TRBV29-1 with TRBJ2-7, with 7 bases aligning to TRBD1. Per the germline V gene, CDR1 is SQVTM and CDR2 is ANQGSEA. This CDR3 spans 12 amino acids. Trimming took 6 bases from V and 1 from J; bases not matched to a gene: 3. The CDR3: CSVIRGSYEQYF. Here the CDR3 DNA reads TGCAGCGTCATCAGGGGGTCCTACGAGCAGTACTTC.

V is TRBV2 and J is TRBJ2-3; D tentatively fits TRBD1 or TRBD2 (5 bases each). This CDR3 contains 13 residues. Trimming took 7 bases from V and 5 from J, leaving 13 bases between them. Germline V gene sequence: CDR1 SNHLY, CDR2 FYNNEI. This CDR3 is CASKSGRGDTQYF. For the CDR3, the DNA is TGTGCCAGCAAATCGGGGCGAGGAGATACGCAGTATTTT. The variable domain in full, with the rest retrieved from reference TRBV2 and TRBJ2-3, is EPEVTQTPSHQVTQMGQEVILRCVPISNHLYFYWYRQILGQKVEFLVSFYNNEISEKSEIFDDQFSVERPDGSNFTLKIRSTKLEDSAMYFCASKSGRGDTQYFGPGTRLTVL.

This chain connects TRBV2 to TRBJ2-7; D ambiguous. The CDR3 contains 14 residues. Trimming stripped 2 bases from V and 0 bases from J, with 8 bases between. The germline V gene encodes CDR1 SNHLY and CDR2 FYNNEI. CDR3 in DNA: TGTGCCAGCAGTGAAAATCGCTTCTCCTACGAGCAGTACTTC. It yields the protein CASSENRFSYEQYF. The full variable domain, with the rest looked up from reference TRBV2 and TRBJ2-7, is EPEVTQTPSHQVTQMGQEVILRCVPISNHLYFYWYRQILGQKVEFLVSFYNNEISEKSEIFDDQFSVERPDGSNFTLKIRSTKLEDSAMYFCASSENRFSYEQYFGPGTRLTVT.

The rearrangement links TRBV6-5 to TRBJ2-7; D possibly matches TRBD1 or TRBD2 (5 bases each). Germline V gives CDR1 MNHEY, CDR2 SVGAGI. V was trimmed by 2 bases and J by 1 base, leaving 9 bases between them. The CDR3 spans 14 residues. The chain's CDR3 is CASSYGDGSYEQYF. The CDR3 DNA reads as TGTGCCAGCAGTTACGGGGACGGGTCCTACGAGCAGTACTTC.

The chain uses TRBV5-1 and TRBJ2-3; the D gene is possibly TRBD1 (5 bases). Trimming took off 4 bases at V and 4 bases at J, with 7 bases between the two ends. This CDR3 region has 12 residues. The germline CDR1 and CDR2 sequences are SGHRS and YFSETQ. The CDR3 coding sequence is TGCGCCAGCAGCCTGACAGCAGATACGCAGTATTTT. Translation gives CASSLTADTQYF. The entire variable domain, with the rest obtained from reference TRBV5-1 and TRBJ2-3, is as follows: KAGVTQTPRYLIKTRGQQVTLSCSPISGHRSVSWYQQTPGQGLQFLFEYFSETQRNKGNFPGRFSGRQFSNSRSEMNVSTLELGDSALYLCASSLTADTQYFGPGTRLTVL.

The gene calls are TRBV11-2 and TRBJ1-2; 9 nucleotides match TRBD1. CDR1 and CDR2 (germline): SGHAT, FQNNGV. Trimming took 2 bases from V and 3 from J; bases not matched to a gene: 7. CDR3 size: 16 residues. The CDR3 region has the DNA TGTGCCAGCAGCTTAACAGGGGGCGGAGGTCACTATGGCTACACCTTC. It specifies CASSLTGGGGHYGYTF. Filled out from reference TRBV11-2 and TRBJ1-2, the complete variable domain reads EAGVAQSPRYKIIEKRQSVAFWCNPISGHATLYWYQQILGQGPKLLIQFQNNGVVDDSQLPKDRFSAERLKGVDSTLKIQPAKLEDSAVYLCASSLTGGGGHYGYTFGSGTRLTVV.

The chain combines TRBV7-9 with TRBJ2-7, with 7 bases aligning to TRBD1. Trimming removed 3 bases from V and 4 bases from J; junction bases left unmatched: 9. Germline V CDR1 and CDR2: SEHNR, FQNEAQ (reference sequence). The CDR3 runs to 15 residues. The CDR3 coding sequence is TGTGCCAGCAGCTTCACAGGGGTAAACCTTTACGAGCAGTACTTC. Translation gives CASSFTGVNLYEQYF.

This sequence joins TRBV11-3 and TRBJ1-6; no definite D call. With 0 bases removed from V and 9 bases from J, the gap between germline ends came to 12 bases. CDR1 SGHNT and CDR2 YENEEA come from the germline V gene. This CDR3 has 15 amino acids. This CDR3 reads CASSLETRAGSPLHF. The CDR3 DNA reads as TGTGCCAGCAGCTTAGAAACTCGGGCAGGTTCACCCCTCCACTTT.

The chain is built from TRBV18 and TRBJ1-1, with D unclear. The germline gives CDR1 KGHSH, CDR2 LQKENI. The CDR3 has 14 residues. The V end was cut by 4 bases, the J end by 0 bases, with 9 bases between. The DNA of the CDR3 is TGTGCCAGCTCACTACGCTCGATGAACACTGAAGCTTTCTTT. Translation: CASSLRSMNTEAFF.

The rearrangement uses TRBV2 and TRBJ2-1, with 11 bases matching TRBD2. Germline V lookup: CDR1 SNHLY, CDR2 FYNNEI. V shed 7 bases, J shed 6 bases, and the junction held 8 bases outside the gene matches. The CDR3 runs to 15 residues. CDR3 DNA: TGTGCCAGCACCTCCCTAGCGGGGGGTTCCAATGAGCAGTTCTTC. Translating gives CASTSLAGGSNEQFF.

The rearrangement uses TRBV10-3 and TRBJ2-3, with 11 bases that match TRBD2. Looked up from germline, CDR1 is ENHRY and CDR2 is SYGVKD. V was pared by 7 bases and J by 3 bases, with 9 bases of the junction left unmatched. This CDR3 has 16 amino acids. The chain's CDR3 is CAITETSGEGTDTQYF. Here the CDR3 DNA reads TGTGCCATCACCGAGACTAGCGGGGAAGGAACAGATACGCAGTATTTT.

V gene TRBV4-1 combines with J gene TRBJ1-1; weak D call: TRBD1 (5 bases). V dropped 1 base and J dropped 3 bases, with 12 bases sitting between them. Germline V CDR1 and CDR2: MGHRA, YSYEKL. The CDR3 is 15 amino acids. This CDR3 reads CASSQAGLVDTEAFF. CDR3 in DNA: TGCGCCAGCAGCCAAGCGGGACTAGTGGACACTGAAGCTTTCTTT.

This clone has only one observation. J is TRBJ2-5 and V is TRBV6-5; 10 bases align to TRBD2. The CDR3 loop spans 14 amino acids. From germline, CDR1 is MNHEY and CDR2 SVGAGI. V trimming: 4 bases; J trimming: 2 bases; junction bases outside the gene matches: 1. The CDR3, as DNA: TGTGCCAGCAGTTTTAGCGGGGGGCAAGAGACCCAGTACTTC. This codes for CASSFSGGQETQYF.

The chain has TRBV5-1 and TRBJ2-7, with 10 bases that match TRBD1. Germline CDR1 and CDR2: SGHRS and YFSETQ. After removal of 5 bases from V and 3 bases from J, the junction contained 8 bases not matched to a gene. The CDR3 runs 15 residues. CDR3 sequence: CASSSGTGVLYEQYF. Here the CDR3 DNA reads TGCGCCAGCAGTTCCGGGACAGGGGTTCTCTACGAGCAGTACTTC.